The 25 T cell receptor beta chains below come from one sample, sequenced in a study of T-cell reconstitution after alpha-beta-depleted transplantation in children (dated by TCRdb to about 2016). The library was obtained by PCR. The sample was run on an Illumina HiSeq 2500. TCR libraries were prepared with molecular barcoding, using unique molecular identifiers to normalize TCRbeta repertoire quantification. The public reads were quality trimmed at Q25 with fastp and then assembled into clones with MiXCR by TCRdb, keeping productive beta chains. Each entry merges the rows of one CDR3 protein and shows their most common DNA and genes. Present in this sample are 500,000 to 600,000 distinct CDR3 sequences, about 33% of which were seen just once. The ten biggest clones cover approximately 2.3% of the sample. Sequencing used PBMCs from the stem cell graft donor, obtained from the stem cell graft. Every receptor here comes from a human donor who donated a stem cell graft to a child with aplastic anemia.

The CDR3 bases are TGTGCCACCAGCAGCGGAGTCGTAGGGGCAGATACGCAGTATTTT. Translated: CATSSGVVGADTQYF. V usage is TRBV15 and J usage is TRBJ2-3; maybe TRBD1 (5 bases). Germline CDR1 LNHNV, CDR2 YYDKDF (reference sequence). The V end lost 3 bases, the J end lost 4 bases, and 14 bases lay between the germline ends. There are 15 residues in the CDR3.

This clonotype was counted a single time. This chain connects TRBV29-1 to TRBJ1-1; TRBD1 might be the D (5 bases). This CDR3 region has 13 residues. CDR1 and CDR2 from the germline V gene are SQVTM and ANQGSEA. V was pared by 3 bases and J by 1 base, with 9 bases between. The DNA of the CDR3 is TGCAGCGTTGAGCTGGGGACGAACACTGAAGCTTTCTTT. Encoded protein: CSVELGTNTEAFF.

V and J are TRBV4-3 and TRBJ1-1; D is perhaps TRBD1 (6 bases). This CDR3 contains 13 residues. V was shortened by 4 bases and J by 5 bases, with 11 bases between the two germline ends. Germline loops: CDR1 LGHNA, CDR2 YSLEER. The CDR3 here is CASSLDRMTEAFF. In nucleotides, the CDR3 is TGCGCCAGCAGCCTAGACAGGATGACTGAAGCTTTCTTT.

J is TRBJ1-1 and V is TRBV3-1, with D unresolved. V shed 2 bases and J shed 10 bases, with 17 bases lying between them. The CDR3 runs 14 residues. The germline CDR1 and CDR2 sequences are LGHDT and YNNKEL (reference sequence). DNA for the CDR3: TGTGCCAGCAGCCAATTAGGCAGCATCCTAGGAGCTTTCTTT. Protein product: CASSQLGSILGAFF.

The gene calls are TRBV6-5 and TRBJ1-1; D not resolved. Germline CDR1 reads MNHEY; CDR2 reads SVGAGI. The CDR3 runs to 14 residues. V was clipped by 0 bases and J by 1 base, with 6 bases between them. The DNA of the CDR3 is TGTGCCAGCAGTTACTCGACCGAGAACACTGAAGCTTTCTTT. Amino acids: CASSYSTENTEAFF.

The chain carries TRBV13 and TRBJ2-1; 10 bases map to TRBD1. The CDR3 covers 15 residues. The germline CDR1 and CDR2 sequences are PRHDT and FYEKMQ (reference sequence). The trim removed 6 bases at V and 8 bases at J, leaving 10 bases unmatched. Here the CDR3 DNA reads TGTGCCAGCAGTCCCGGGACAGGGGCCACCTATGAGCAGTTCTTC. The encoded protein is CASSPGTGATYEQFF. Full variable domain (rest looked up from reference TRBV13 and TRBJ2-1): AAGVIQSPRHLIKEKRETATLKCYPIPRHDTVYWYQQGPGQDPQFLISFYEKMQSDKGSIPDRFSAQQFSDYHSELNMSSLELGDSALYFCASSPGTGATYEQFFGPGTRLTVL.

In this sample, this clonotype turned up a few times. In DNA, the CDR3 is TGTGCCAGCTCCCAGAGGACGGGCCAGGGGGGGCAGTTCTTC. It codes for CASSQRTGQGGQFF. The chain carries TRBV7-2 and TRBJ2-1; weak D call: TRBD1 (7 bases). The length of the CDR3 is 14 residues. Trimming removed 8 bases at V and 12 bases at J, with 23 bases between. The germline V gene has CDR1 SGHTA and CDR2 FQGNSA.

The V gene is TRBV7-9, the J gene TRBJ2-7; D is ambiguous. Germline V gene lookup returns CDR1 SEHNR and CDR2 FQNEAQ (reference sequence). With 5 bases removed from V and 4 bases from J, the gap between germline ends came to 24 bases. The CDR3 is made up of 17 amino acids. The CDR3 bases are TGTGCCAGCAGCCACATCGGACCTCAAGGCCCCTTTTACGAGCAGTACGTC. Translating gives CASSHIGPQGPFYEQYV.

This clonotype showed up just a few times. The rearrangement links TRBV11-2 to TRBJ1-2; possibly TRBD1 for D (5 bases). V shed 4 bases and J shed 4 bases, with 10 bases lying between them. Germline V gene sequence: CDR1 SGHAT, CDR2 FQNNGV. CDR3 length: 13 residues. The CDR3 spells CASSSQGGYGYTF. CDR3 DNA: TGTGCCAGCAGCTCTCAGGGCGGCTATGGCTACACCTTC.

This clonotype has just a few counts. V usage is TRBV7-2 and J usage is TRBJ2-2; 15 bases map to TRBD2. Per the germline V gene, CDR1 is SGHTA and CDR2 is FQGNSA. The CDR3 is 17 amino acids. The J segment lost 4 bases and the V segment lost 5 bases, leaving 5 bases of the junction unmatched. The CDR3 DNA is TGTGCCAGCAGCCAGGGACTAGCGGGAGGTAGCACCGGGGAGCTGTTTTTT. Protein: CASSQGLAGGSTGELFF.

This clonotype was picked up a small number of times. The rearrangement uses TRBV5-5 and TRBJ2-7; D possibly corresponds to TRBD1 (5 bases). This CDR3 contains 13 residues. Germline assignment: CDR1 SGHKS and CDR2 YYEKEE (reference sequence). V was pared by 5 bases and J by 7 bases, with 16 bases between. The CDR3 is CASSKDTDVEQYV. CDR3 bases: TGTGCCAGCAGTAAGGACACTGACGTGGAGCAGTACGTC.

V gene TRBV7-2 combines with J gene TRBJ2-5; 10 nucleotides match TRBD2. Germline V gene lookup returns CDR1 SGHTA and CDR2 FQGNSA. V was pared by 1 base and J by 5 bases, with 13 bases of the junction left unmatched. This CDR3 spans 18 amino acids. The CDR3 spells CASSLGLYGLAVEETQYF. As DNA, the CDR3 is TGTGCCAGCAGCTTAGGGCTGTATGGACTAGCGGTTGAGGAGACCCAGTACTTC.

This clonotype was picked up a small number of times. CDR3 region: CASRPGSLGEKLFF. For the CDR3, the DNA is TGTGCCAGTCGACCGGGATCCCTGGGCGAAAAACTGTTTTTT. The chain carries TRBV19 and TRBJ1-4; D is unclear. The CDR3 sequence is 14 residues long. The germline V gene has CDR1 LNHDA and CDR2 SQIVND (reference sequence). Between the trimmed V and J ends, which lost 8 bases and 8 bases, there was a span of 18 bases.

The genes are TRBV13 and TRBJ2-1; 8 bases line up with TRBD1. The V and J ends lost 5 bases and 4 bases, in that order; junction bases with no gene match: 10. Per the germline V gene, CDR1 is PRHDT and CDR2 is FYEKMQ (reference sequence). The CDR3 contains 16 residues. CDR3 amino acids: CASSLAPGTGYNEQFF. CDR3 DNA sequence: TGTGCCAGCAGCCTAGCCCCCGGGACAGGTTACAATGAGCAGTTCTTC. The whole variable domain, remainder taken from reference TRBV13 and TRBJ2-1, is AAGVIQSPRHLIKEKRETATLKCYPIPRHDTVYWYQQGPGQDPQFLISFYEKMQSDKGSIPDRFSAQQFSDYHSELNMSSLELGDSALYFCASSLAPGTGYNEQFFGPGTRLTVL.

This clonotype was recorded a few times. The chain employs TRBV6-2 or TRBV6-3 and TRBJ2-1, with D possibly TRBD2 on 5 matching bases. V gave up 2 bases and J gave up 8 bases, with 7 bases separating them. Germline V CDR1 and CDR2: MNHEY, SVGEGT. The CDR3 totals 12 residues. The CDR3 protein is CASSYPRDEQFF. As DNA, the CDR3 is TGTGCCAGCAGTTACCCGAGGGATGAGCAGTTCTTC.

This clonotype has just a few counts. The chain is built from TRBV20-1 and TRBJ2-5; perhaps TRBD1 as D (6 bases). The CDR3 is 14 residues long. V was trimmed by 6 bases and J by 5 bases, leaving 19 bases between them. CDR1 DFQATT and CDR2 SNEGSKA come from the germline V gene (reference sequence). CDR3 region: CSAIRPGDWETQYF. The CDR3 DNA reads TGCAGTGCCATTCGTCCAGGGGATTGGGAGACCCAGTACTTC.

This clonotype was counted between two and nine times. The rearrangement uses TRBV20-1 and TRBJ2-1, with 11 bases aligning to TRBD2. Germline V gene sequence: CDR1 DFQATT, CDR2 SNEGSKA (reference sequence). The CDR3 totals 16 residues. Trimming cost V 3 bases and J 3 bases; bases outside gene matches: 7. The CDR3 nucleotides read TGCAGTGCTAGGAAACCCGGGACTAGCGGCTACAATGAGCAGTTCTTC. Its protein is CSARKPGTSGYNEQFF.

This chain connects TRBV10-3 to TRBJ1-1; no clear D. The germline V gene has CDR1 ENHRY and CDR2 SYGVKD. The V and J ends lost 2 bases and 8 bases respectively, with 6 bases between them. This CDR3 region has 11 residues. The CDR3 DNA is TGTGCCATCAGTGAGGGGGTGGAAGCTTTCTTT. It translates to CAISEGVEAFF.

This clonotype appeared a few times. The rearrangement uses TRBV29-1 and TRBJ1-1; D unclear. Germline CDR1 is SQVTM and CDR2 is ANQGSEA. V shed 6 bases and J shed 2 bases, with 10 bases lying between them. This CDR3 contains 12 residues. CDR3 residues: CSVAPANTEAFF. The CDR3 nucleotides are TGCAGCGTCGCCCCAGCAAACACTGAAGCTTTCTTT.

This clonotype has more than one count but fewer than ten. This chain uses TRBV15 with TRBJ1-3; D might be TRBD1 (5 bases). There are 12 residues in the CDR3. The germline V gene encodes CDR1 LNHNV and CDR2 YYDKDF (reference sequence). Trimming shortened V by 2 bases and J by 7 bases, and 6 bases separated the two germline ends. CDR3 in DNA: TGTGCCACCAGCAGACAGGGCAACACCATATATTTT. It encodes CATSRQGNTIYF.

The chain links TRBV28 to TRBJ2-1; D unresolved. The germline gives CDR1 MDHEN, CDR2 SYDVKM. This CDR3 has 14 residues. Trimming shortened V by 6 bases and J by 1 base, and 10 bases separated the two germline ends. In DNA, the CDR3 is TGTGCCAGCAGCGGGCCGGATTCCTACAATGAGCAGTTCTTC. It translates to CASSGPDSYNEQFF. Full variable domain (outside the CDR3, taken from reference TRBV28 and TRBJ2-1): DVKVTQSSRYLVKRTGEKVFLECVQDMDHENMFWYRQDPGLGLRLIYFSYDVKMKEKGDIPEGYSVSREKKERFSLILESASTNQTSMYLCASSGPDSYNEQFFGPGTRLTVL.

This rearrangement joins TRBV19 to TRBJ1-4; D gene ambiguous. V lost 7 bases and J 2 bases, leaving 11 bases between the germline ends. The V gene's germline CDR1 is LNHDA and CDR2 SQIVND (reference sequence). This CDR3 has 14 residues. CDR3 sequence reads: CASNRADTNEKLFF. CDR3 nucleotides: TGTGCCAGTAATCGGGCAGACACTAATGAAAAACTGTTTTTT.

The chain has TRBV18 and TRBJ1-4; the match to TRBD1 covers 8 bases. Germline V lookup: CDR1 KGHSH, CDR2 LQKENI. The V and J ends lost 0 bases and 5 bases, in that order; junction bases with no gene match: 2. The CDR3 covers 15 residues. CDR3 in DNA: TGTGCCAGCTCACCACCGGGACAGGCCAATGAAAAACTGTTTTTT. Translated, it gives CASSPPGQANEKLFF.

The V gene is TRBV4-3, the J gene TRBJ1-1; D call uncertain. The V end lost 2 bases, the J end lost 0 bases, and 13 bases lay between the germline ends. CDR1 is LGHNA and CDR2 is YSLEER in the germline V gene. The CDR3 consists of 16 residues. The CDR3 sequence: CASSQRAGGMNTEAFF. In nucleotides, the CDR3 is TGCGCCAGCAGCCAACGAGCGGGCGGTATGAACACTGAAGCTTTCTTT.

The chain is built from TRBV27 and TRBJ2-7; 10 nucleotides line up with TRBD2. Germline V CDR1 and CDR2: MNHEY, SMNVEV (reference sequence). Trimming cost V 2 bases and J 4 bases; bases outside gene matches: 5. The CDR3 runs to 15 residues. DNA of the CDR3: TGTGCCAGCAGTTTAGGGGCTAGCGGGAGATACGAGCAGTACTTC. Its protein product is CASSLGASGRYEQYF.